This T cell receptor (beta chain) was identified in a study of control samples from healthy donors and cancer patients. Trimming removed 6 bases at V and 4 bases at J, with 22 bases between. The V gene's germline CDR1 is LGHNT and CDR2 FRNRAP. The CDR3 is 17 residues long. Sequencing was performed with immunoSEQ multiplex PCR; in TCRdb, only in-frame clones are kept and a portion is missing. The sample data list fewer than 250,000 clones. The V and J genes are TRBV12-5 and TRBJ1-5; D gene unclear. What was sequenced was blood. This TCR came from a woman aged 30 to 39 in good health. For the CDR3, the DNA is TGTGCTAGTGGAGCGGGGAAGAAAGGTCCCCTTAATCAGCCCCAGCATTTT. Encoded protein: CASGAGKKGPLNQPQHF.